This passage covers 31 T cell receptor beta chains from one sample sequenced in a study of blood T cells in healthy people across ages. A J-beta primer mix and a sample-barcoded 5' primer were used in a second PCR of roughly 6 to 11 cycles. TCRdb processed the 5' RACE reads anew with MiXCR; each CDR3 protein has one entry. Among about 1,800,000 distinct CDR3 sequences listed, 25% to 30% were seen once. Sequenced sample: blood. The receptors come from a woman between 25 and 40 years old in good health.

Regarding this clonotype: Sequence at one end of the junction differs from germline and may be a read error. V and J are TRBV14 and TRBJ2-1; D may be TRBD1 (6 bases). CDR1 and CDR2 from the germline V gene are SGHDN and FVKESK. This CDR3 is 14 amino acids long. The chain's CDR3 is CASSQGTAYNGQFF. In DNA form, the CDR3 reads TGTGCCAGCAGCCAAGGGACAGCTTACAATGGGCAGTTCTTC.

This rearrangement joins TRBV9 to TRBJ2-1; TRBD2 aligns across 10 bases. Germline values: CDR1 SGDLS, CDR2 YYNGEE. This CDR3 is 18 amino acids long. After removal of 6 bases from V and 1 base from J, the junction contained 13 bases not matched to a gene. DNA for the CDR3: TGTGCCAGCACAATGGGCGGGACTAGCGAATTATCCTACAATGAGCAGTTCTTC. Translation: CASTMGGTSELSYNEQFF.

This clonotype was seen many times. The rearrangement joins TRBV9 to TRBJ2-7; possibly TRBD1 or TRBD2 for D (5 bases each). Trimming took 3 bases from V and 7 from J, leaving 20 bases between them. The germline CDR1 and CDR2 sequences are SGDLS and YYNGEE. The CDR3 is 15 residues long. CDR3: CASSEGVIASGEQYF. CDR3 DNA sequence: TGTGCCAGCAGCGAAGGGGTCATCGCTTCGGGGGAGCAGTACTTC.

The gene calls are TRBV19 and TRBJ2-7, with D unclear. CDR1 and CDR2 from the germline V gene are LNHDA and SQIVND (reference sequence). CDR3 length equals 14 residues. V lost 2 bases and J lost 2, with 10 bases in between. The chain's CDR3 is CASSIRNKPYEQYF. CDR3 coding DNA: TGTGCCAGTAGTATACGGAATAAACCCTACGAGCAGTACTTC.

This clonotype occurred a few times. The gene calls are TRBV29-1 and TRBJ1-1, with D perhaps TRBD1 (5 bases). The germline V gene has CDR1 SQVTM and CDR2 ANQGSEA. V was pared by 7 bases and J by 2 bases, with 14 bases between. There are 13 residues in the CDR3. Here the CDR3 DNA reads TGCAGCGGCGAACGTGACAGAAACACTGAAGCTTTCTTT. Its translation is CSGERDRNTEAFF.

Worth noting for this clonotype: A read error may account for a junction end that differs from germline. The CDR3 sequence is CVSSLARTSGYNEQFF. The DNA for the CDR3 is TGTGTCAGCAGCTTAGCGAGGACTAGCGGGTACAATGAGCAGTTCTTC. The V and J genes are TRBV7-2 and TRBJ2-1; 11 bases match TRBD2. Looked up from germline, CDR1 is SGHTA and CDR2 is FQGNSA. The CDR3 totals 16 residues.

As for this clonotype: It may be a read error: a sequence one base away is much more abundant. This chain connects TRBV29-1 to TRBJ2-3, with 9 nucleotides matching TRBD1. Trimming took 7 bases from V and 4 from J; bases not matched to a gene: 9. Germline-derived CDR1 and CDR2 are SQVTM and ANQGSEA. This CDR3 comprises 14 residues. CDR3 nucleotides: TGCAGCGCCATCGGACAGGGGACCTCAGATACGCAGTATTTT. Protein product: CSAIGQGTSDTQYF.

This clonotype has a count of ten or more. The chain employs TRBV7-3 and TRBJ2-5; 8 nucleotides agree with TRBD1. The ends lost 4 bases at V and 7 bases at J; junction bases unmatched: 11. CDR1 SGHTA and CDR2 FQGTGA come from the germline V gene. There are 15 residues in the CDR3. For the CDR3, the DNA is TGTGCCAGCAGCTACGACAGGGGACCTTTGGCGACCCAGTACTTC. Translating it yields CASSYDRGPLATQYF.

The genes are TRBV12-5 and TRBJ2-1, with 8 nucleotides matching TRBD1. CDR3 length: 18 residues. Germline CDR1 reads LGHNT; CDR2 reads FRNRAP. The V and J ends lost 0 bases and 7 bases, in that order; junction bases with no gene match: 14. The CDR3 sequence: CASGLVLLPGQALNEQFF. For the CDR3, the DNA is TGTGCTAGTGGTTTGGTACTTTTGCCGGGACAGGCCCTAAATGAGCAGTTCTTC.

The CDR3 nucleotides are TGTGCCAGCAGCTTAGAGAGGGTGTCTAACTATGGCTACACCTTC. This encodes CASSLERVSNYGYTF. V and J are TRBV9 and TRBJ1-2; no definite D call. Germline V gene lookup returns CDR1 SGDLS and CDR2 YYNGEE. The V and J ends lost 4 bases and 0 bases respectively, with 13 bases between them. The CDR3 totals 15 residues.

This rearrangement joins TRBV27 to TRBJ2-2, with a tentative D call TRBD1 (6 bases). Germline V gene lookup returns CDR1 MNHEY and CDR2 SMNVEV (reference sequence). V dropped 2 bases and J dropped 0 bases, with 10 bases sitting between them. The CDR3 consists of 16 residues. The CDR3 DNA sequence: TGTGCCAGCAGTTTAAAACACAGGGCGAACACCGGGGAGCTGTTTTTT. Residues: CASSLKHRANTGELFF.

With respect to this clonotype: This may come from a read error, since a much larger clone is one base off. This chain connects TRBV15 to TRBJ2-1, with D perhaps TRBD2 (5 bases). CDR1 and CDR2 from the germline V gene are LNHNV and YYDKDF (reference sequence). The CDR3 is made up of 12 amino acids. The CDR3 coding sequence is TGTGCCCCCAGCCGTGACCGCGAGGGGCAGTTCTTC. It specifies CAPSRDREGQFF.

The chain links TRBV5-8 to TRBJ2-5; weak D call: TRBD1 (5 bases). The germline V gene encodes CDR1 SGHTS and CDR2 YDEGEE. V lost 7 bases, J lost 2 bases, and 15 bases lay in between. The CDR3 spans 14 residues. CDR3: CASGPDTGQETQYF. DNA for the CDR3: TGTGCCAGCGGTCCCGACACAGGTCAAGAGACCCAGTACTTC.

This clonotype was counted a few times. This sequence joins TRBV20-1 and TRBJ2-5; D ambiguous. The V end lost 3 bases, the J end lost 0 bases, and 5 bases lay between the germline ends. The CDR3 has 12 amino acids. Germline V gives CDR1 DFQATT, CDR2 SNEGSKA (reference sequence). The CDR3 nucleotides read TGCAGTGCTAGTGTGAACCAAGAGACCCAGTACTTC. It specifies CSASVNQETQYF.

This clonotype occurred a few times. The V gene is TRBV5-1, the J gene TRBJ2-5; 9 bases fit TRBD2. The V segment lost 0 bases and the J segment 5 bases; nucleotides outside the gene matches: 5. The CDR3 is 15 amino acids. CDR1 and CDR2 (germline): SGHRS, YFSETQ. CDR3 loop: CASSLEGLAMETQYF. The CDR3 DNA reads as TGCGCCAGCAGCTTGGAGGGACTAGCAATGGAGACCCAGTACTTC.

The rearrangement links TRBV7-3 to TRBJ2-5; 8 bases align to TRBD2. CDR3 length: 16 amino acids. Trimming at V came to 2 bases and at J to 2 bases, leaving 7 bases not matched to a gene. Germline CDR1 reads SGHTA; CDR2 reads FQGTGA. CDR3 protein: CASSLDPLAAQETQYF. DNA of the CDR3: TGTGCCAGCAGCTTAGATCCACTAGCGGCTCAAGAGACCCAGTACTTC.

The V gene is TRBV24-1, the J gene TRBJ2-2; D gene unclear. The CDR3 is 15 residues long. The V and J ends lost 4 bases and 3 bases respectively, with 11 bases between them. Per the germline V gene, CDR1 is KGHDR and CDR2 is SFDVKD. CDR3 DNA sequence: TGTGCCACCAGTGAAGAAGGGATCGACACCGGGGAGCTGTTTTTT. This sequence encodes CATSEEGIDTGELFF.

This clonotype has a count of ten or more. The gene calls are TRBV2 and TRBJ2-7; maybe TRBD1 (6 bases). The germline gives CDR1 SNHLY, CDR2 FYNNEI. V lost 6 bases, J lost 6 bases, and 18 bases lay in between. This CDR3 spans 14 amino acids. CDR3 nucleotide sequence: TGTGCCAGCAGCCTAAAGGGACATTACAGCGAGCAGTACTTC. Translated: CASSLKGHYSEQYF.

The table lists this clonotype with many counts. The genes are TRBV7-3 and TRBJ2-1; D gene ambiguous. V lost 0 bases, J lost 7 bases, and 10 bases lay in between. CDR3 length: 14 residues. The germline CDR1 and CDR2 sequences are SGHTA and FQGTGA. The chain's CDR3 is CASSLTMGTNEQFF. The CDR3, as DNA: TGTGCCAGCAGCTTAACGATGGGAACGAATGAGCAGTTCTTC.

This chain uses TRBV5-1 with TRBJ2-5; either TRBD1 or TRBD2 may supply D (6 bases each). With 7 bases removed from V and 4 bases from J, the gap between germline ends came to 20 bases. Per germline, CDR1 SGHRS and CDR2 YFSETQ. CDR3 length: 15 amino acids. The CDR3 here is CASRGGSTASETQYF. The CDR3 DNA sequence: TGCGCCAGCCGAGGGGGGAGTACCGCGTCAGAGACCCAGTACTTC.

The gene calls are TRBV7-2 and TRBJ2-5; a weak D match, TRBD1 (6 bases). The J call may be incorrect, as the DNA end agrees better with TRBJ2-1. Germline-derived CDR1 and CDR2 are SGHTA and FQGNSA. CDR3 length: 15 residues. For the CDR3, the DNA is TGTGCCAGCAGGTCTCGGACAGACACACAAGAGACCCAGTTCTTC. As protein: CASRSRTDTQETQFF.

This rearrangement joins TRBV13 to TRBJ2-1; D gene unclear. Looked up from germline, CDR1 is PRHDT and CDR2 is FYEKMQ (reference sequence). This CDR3 is built from 16 residues. V was clipped by 0 bases and J by 0 bases, with 9 bases between them. CDR3 sequence: CASSLGVGLSYNEQFF. CDR3 coding DNA: TGTGCCAGCAGCTTAGGCGTGGGCCTCTCCTACAATGAGCAGTTCTTC.

The rearrangement joins TRBV12-3 or TRBV12-4 to TRBJ1-4; 8 bases are shared with TRBD1. CDR3 length: 15 residues. Germline trimming cut 6 bases from V and 6 bases from J; bases unmatched to any gene: 9. CDR3 in DNA: TGTGCCAGCAGGCGCCGGACAGGGCGTGATGAAAAACTGTTTTTT. Its translation is CASRRRTGRDEKLFF.

This chain connects TRBV7-9 to TRBJ2-1; tentatively, D is TRBD2 (5 bases). Germline loops: CDR1 SEHNR, CDR2 FQNEAQ (reference sequence). The CDR3 sequence is 13 residues long. Between the trimmed V and J ends, which lost 5 bases and 7 bases, there was a span of 12 bases. CDR3: CASSLSGMNEQFF. The CDR3 DNA follows: TGTGCCAGCAGCCTTTCCGGGATGAATGAGCAGTTCTTC.

V usage is TRBV6-1 and J usage is TRBJ2-7, with a weak D call TRBD1 (6 bases). Germline-derived CDR1 and CDR2 are MNHNS and SASEGT. The V gene lost 2 bases and the J gene lost 0 bases, with 11 bases spanning the gap. The CDR3 has 15 residues. The CDR3 DNA is TGTGCCAGCAGTGAACTGGACAGTAGCTCCTACGAGCAGTACTTC. Its translation is CASSELDSSSYEQYF.

This sequence joins TRBV5-4 and TRBJ2-5; 10 bases align to TRBD1. This CDR3 contains 15 residues. V shed 4 bases, J shed 4 bases, and the junction held 7 bases outside the gene matches. Germline CDR1 reads SGHNT; CDR2 reads YYREEE (reference sequence). The CDR3, as DNA: TGTGCCAGCAGCCCGACAGGGGGCTCCCCAGAGACCCAGTACTTC. It specifies CASSPTGGSPETQYF.

There are a few counts of this clonotype. The chain carries TRBV27 and TRBJ1-5; weak D call: TRBD1 (6 bases). V lost 10 bases and J 4 bases, leaving 17 bases between the germline ends. The germline gives CDR1 MNHEY, CDR2 SMNVEV (reference sequence). This CDR3 is 14 amino acids long. CDR3 in DNA: TGTGCCACCTCGCAGGGGACCCTTAATCAGCCCCAGCATTTT. Translating gives CATSQGTLNQPQHF.

This clonotype was seen a few times. The V call is TRBV4-3, the J call TRBJ1-2; TRBD1 matches at 8 bases. The CDR3 runs to 15 residues. CDR1 LGHNA and CDR2 YSLEER come from the germline V gene. V trimming: 5 bases; J trimming: 4 bases; junction bases outside the gene matches: 9. CDR3 sequence (DNA): TGCGCCAGCAGCTATACCCCAGGACAGGGCTATGGCTACACCTTC. Protein sequence: CASSYTPGQGYGYTF.

This clonotype was observed at least ten times. The chain joins TRBV6-5 to TRBJ2-7; 7 bases map to TRBD2. The CDR3 is made up of 15 amino acids. V was clipped by 4 bases and J by 2 bases; unmatched bases: 8. Germline V gene data show CDR1 as MNHEY and CDR2 as SVGAGI. CDR3 sequence (DNA): TGTGCCAGCAGTTCCGGGGGGACCCCTCCCTACGAGCAGTACTTC. This gives the protein CASSSGGTPPYEQYF.

This clonotype occurred a few times. The chain couples TRBV10-1 to TRBJ1-1; maybe TRBD1 (6 bases). Trimming left V 8 bases short and J 7 bases short, with 17 bases between. This CDR3 contains 13 residues. Germline V CDR1 and CDR2: WNHNN, SYGVQD (reference sequence). As DNA, the CDR3 is TGCGCCAGCCCCGGGGGGCTGGGGGATGAAGCTTTCTTT. Protein: CASPGGLGDEAFF.

The chain couples TRBV30 to TRBJ1-3; no reliable D call. This CDR3 comprises 15 residues. Germline CDR1 and CDR2: GTSNPN and SVGIG (reference sequence). With 2 bases removed from V and 3 bases from J, the gap between germline ends came to 14 bases. The CDR3 DNA is TGTGCCTGGAGTACAAAGGGAGACGGTGGAAACACCATATATTTT. Translating gives CAWSTKGDGGNTIYF.